This TCR beta chain came from a study of identical twins. Whole-study findings and limits: Zero-insertion analyses might be partly confounded by invariant T cells like MAIT and iNKT. Out-of-frame alpha sequences common to twins exhibited an excess of low generation probability. A lower insertion count was a feature of abundant cord blood beta clonotypes, with no such feature in memory repertoires.

Unique molecular identifiers were present on the cDNA, and a universal primer site came from template switching. TCRdb used MiXCR to reprocess the 5' RACE reads, holding one entry per CDR3 protein. The data hold 200,000 to 300,000 distinct CDR3 sequences, with 6% to 8.5% observed a single time. This clonotype was counted many times. Its antigen is not identified. J was trimmed by 4 bases and V by 4 bases; bases with no gene match: 4. This CDR3 is 14 amino acids long. Germline-derived CDR1 and CDR2 are SGHRS and YFSETQ. The same specimen was also included in a second study, on yellow fever vaccine responses in identical twins.

This TCR derives from a woman aged 18-35 years in good health. This rearrangement joins TRBV5-1 to TRBJ2-5; 10 positions match TRBD1. The sequenced sample consisted of CD8+ T cells sorted from blood. This chain's CDR3 is CASSKTGGGETQYF. CDR3 DNA sequence: TGCGCCAGCAGCAAGACAGGGGGCGGAGAGACCCAGTACTTC. Variable domain in full (rest from reference TRBV5-1 and TRBJ2-5): KAGVTQTPRYLIKTRGQQVTLSCSPISGHRSVSWYQQTPGQGLQFLFEYFSETQRNKGNFPGRFSGRQFSNSRSEMNVSTLELGDSALYLCASSKTGGGETQYFGPGTRLLVL.